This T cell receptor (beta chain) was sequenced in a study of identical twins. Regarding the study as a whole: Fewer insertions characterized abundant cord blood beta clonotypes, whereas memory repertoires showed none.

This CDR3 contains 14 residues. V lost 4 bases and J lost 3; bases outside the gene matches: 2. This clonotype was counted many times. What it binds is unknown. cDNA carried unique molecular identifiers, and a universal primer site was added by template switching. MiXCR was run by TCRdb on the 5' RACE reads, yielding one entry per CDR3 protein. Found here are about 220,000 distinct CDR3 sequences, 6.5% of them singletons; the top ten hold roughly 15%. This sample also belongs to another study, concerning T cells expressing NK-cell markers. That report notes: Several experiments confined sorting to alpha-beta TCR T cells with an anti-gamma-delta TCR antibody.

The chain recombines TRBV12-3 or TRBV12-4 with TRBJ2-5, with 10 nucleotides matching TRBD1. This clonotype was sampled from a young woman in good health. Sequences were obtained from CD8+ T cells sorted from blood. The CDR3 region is CASSSTGGKETQYF. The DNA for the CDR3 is TGTGCCAGCAGTTCGACAGGGGGCAAAGAGACCCAGTACTTC.